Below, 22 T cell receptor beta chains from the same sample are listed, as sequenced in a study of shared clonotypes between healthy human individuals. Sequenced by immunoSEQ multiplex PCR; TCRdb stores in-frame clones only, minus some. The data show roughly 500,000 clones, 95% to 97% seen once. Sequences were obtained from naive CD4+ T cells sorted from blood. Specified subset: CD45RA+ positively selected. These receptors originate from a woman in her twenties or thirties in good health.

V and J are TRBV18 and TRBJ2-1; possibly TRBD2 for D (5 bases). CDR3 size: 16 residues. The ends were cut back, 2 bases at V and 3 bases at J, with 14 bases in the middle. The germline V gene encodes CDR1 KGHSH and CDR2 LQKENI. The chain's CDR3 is CASSPSEGADYNEQFF. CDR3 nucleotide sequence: TGTGCCAGCTCACCATCCGAGGGCGCCGACTACAATGAGCAGTTCTTC.

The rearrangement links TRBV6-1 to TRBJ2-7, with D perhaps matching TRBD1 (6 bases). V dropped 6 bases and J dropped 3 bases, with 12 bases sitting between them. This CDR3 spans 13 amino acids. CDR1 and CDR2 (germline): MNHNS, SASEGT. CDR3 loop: CASSADSLYEQYF. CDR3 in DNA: TGTGCCAGCAGCGCGGACAGTCTCTACGAGCAGTACTTC.

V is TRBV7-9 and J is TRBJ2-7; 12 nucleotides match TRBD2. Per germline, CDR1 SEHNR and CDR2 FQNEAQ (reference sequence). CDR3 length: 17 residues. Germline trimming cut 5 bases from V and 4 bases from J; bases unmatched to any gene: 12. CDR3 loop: CASSPRTTSGSIYEQYF. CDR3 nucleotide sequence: TGTGCCAGCAGCCCACGAACGACTAGCGGGAGTATATACGAGCAGTACTTC.

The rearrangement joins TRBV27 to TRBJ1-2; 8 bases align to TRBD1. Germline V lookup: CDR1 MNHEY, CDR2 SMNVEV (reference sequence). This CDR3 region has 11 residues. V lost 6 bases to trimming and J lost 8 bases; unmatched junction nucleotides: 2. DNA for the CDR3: TGTGCCAGCAGACAGGGGGGAGGCTACACCTTC. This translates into CASRQGGGYTF.

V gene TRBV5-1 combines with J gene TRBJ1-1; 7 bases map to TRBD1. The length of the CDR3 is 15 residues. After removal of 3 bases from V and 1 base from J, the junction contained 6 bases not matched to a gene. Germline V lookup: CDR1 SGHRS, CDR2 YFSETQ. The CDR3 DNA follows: TGCGCCAGCAGCTGGGGACAGAACCAGAACACTGAAGCTTTCTTT. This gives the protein CASSWGQNQNTEAFF.

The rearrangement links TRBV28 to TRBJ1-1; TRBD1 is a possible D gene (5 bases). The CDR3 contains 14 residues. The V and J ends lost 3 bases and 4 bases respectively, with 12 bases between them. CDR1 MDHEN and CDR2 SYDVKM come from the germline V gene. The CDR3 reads CASSLGTGGTEAFF. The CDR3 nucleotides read TGTGCCAGCAGTTTGGGAACCGGGGGCACTGAAGCTTTCTTT.

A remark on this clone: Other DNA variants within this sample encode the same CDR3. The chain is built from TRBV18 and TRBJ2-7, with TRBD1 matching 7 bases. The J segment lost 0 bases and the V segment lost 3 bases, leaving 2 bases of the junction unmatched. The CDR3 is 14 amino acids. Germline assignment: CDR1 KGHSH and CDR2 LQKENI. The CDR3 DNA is TGTGCCAGCTCACCGGCAGGGGGCTCCTACGAGCAGTACTTC. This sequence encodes CASSPAGGSYEQYF.

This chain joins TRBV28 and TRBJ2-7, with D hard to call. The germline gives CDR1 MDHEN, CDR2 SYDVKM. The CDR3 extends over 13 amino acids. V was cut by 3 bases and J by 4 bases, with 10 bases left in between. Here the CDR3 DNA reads TGTGCCAGCAGTTTGGAACAGCCATACGAGCAGTACTTC. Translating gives CASSLEQPYEQYF.

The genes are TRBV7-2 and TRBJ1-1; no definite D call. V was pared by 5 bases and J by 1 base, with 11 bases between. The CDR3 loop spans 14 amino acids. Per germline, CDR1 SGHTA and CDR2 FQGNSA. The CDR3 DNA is TGTGCCAGCAGCCCCAGAGTATCGAACACTGAAGCTTTCTTT. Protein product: CASSPRVSNTEAFF.

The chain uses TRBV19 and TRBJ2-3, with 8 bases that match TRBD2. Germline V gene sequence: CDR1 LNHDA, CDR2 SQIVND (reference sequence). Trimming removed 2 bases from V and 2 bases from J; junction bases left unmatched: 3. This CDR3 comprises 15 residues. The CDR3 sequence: CASSILAGFTDTQYF. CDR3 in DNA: TGTGCCAGTAGTATACTAGCGGGTTTCACAGATACGCAGTATTTT.

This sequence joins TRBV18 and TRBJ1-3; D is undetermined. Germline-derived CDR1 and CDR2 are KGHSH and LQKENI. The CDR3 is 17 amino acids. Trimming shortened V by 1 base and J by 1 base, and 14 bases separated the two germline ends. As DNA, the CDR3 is TGTGCCAGCTCACCACGAAGGGTGCAGGCTTCTGGAAACACCATATATTTT. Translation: CASSPRRVQASGNTIYF. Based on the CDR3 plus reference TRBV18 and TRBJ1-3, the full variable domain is NAGVMQNPRHLVRRRGQEARLRCSPMKGHSHVYWYRQLPEEGLKFMVYLQKENIIDESGMPKERFSAEFPKEGPSILRIQQVVRGDSAAYFCASSPRRVQASGNTIYFGEGSWLTVV.

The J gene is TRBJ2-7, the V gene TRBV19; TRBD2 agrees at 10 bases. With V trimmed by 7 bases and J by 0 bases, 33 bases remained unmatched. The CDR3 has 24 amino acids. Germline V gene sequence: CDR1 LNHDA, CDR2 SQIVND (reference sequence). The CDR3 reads CASNRISSGSNRFGLAESSYEQYF. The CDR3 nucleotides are TGTGCCAGTAATCGGATCTCCTCGGGCAGTAATAGGTTTGGACTAGCGGAGAGCTCCTACGAGCAGTACTTC.

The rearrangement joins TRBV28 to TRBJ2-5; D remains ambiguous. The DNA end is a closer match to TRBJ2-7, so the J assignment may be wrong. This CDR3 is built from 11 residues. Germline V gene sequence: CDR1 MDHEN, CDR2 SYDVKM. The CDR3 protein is CASSLRSEQYF. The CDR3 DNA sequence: TGTGCCAGCAGTCTCAGAAGCGAGCAGTACTTC.

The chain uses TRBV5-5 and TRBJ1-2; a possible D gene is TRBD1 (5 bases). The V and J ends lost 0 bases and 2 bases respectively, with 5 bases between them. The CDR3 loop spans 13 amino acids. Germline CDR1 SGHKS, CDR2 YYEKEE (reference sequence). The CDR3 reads CASSLAGNYGYTF. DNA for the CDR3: TGTGCCAGCAGCTTGGCAGGGAACTATGGCTACACCTTC.

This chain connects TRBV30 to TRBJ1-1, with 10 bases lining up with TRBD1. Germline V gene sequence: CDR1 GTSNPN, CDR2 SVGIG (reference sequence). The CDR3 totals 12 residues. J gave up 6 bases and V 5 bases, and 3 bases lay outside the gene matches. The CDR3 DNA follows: TGTGCCTGGGAGACAGGGGGCTCTGAAGCTTTCTTT. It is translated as CAWETGGSEAFF.

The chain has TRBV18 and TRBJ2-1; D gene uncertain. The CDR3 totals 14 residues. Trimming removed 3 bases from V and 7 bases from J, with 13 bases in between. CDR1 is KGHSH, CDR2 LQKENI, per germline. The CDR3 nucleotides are TGTGCCAGCTCACCCGTTAATAAGGGTAATGAGCAGTTCTTC. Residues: CASSPVNKGNEQFF.

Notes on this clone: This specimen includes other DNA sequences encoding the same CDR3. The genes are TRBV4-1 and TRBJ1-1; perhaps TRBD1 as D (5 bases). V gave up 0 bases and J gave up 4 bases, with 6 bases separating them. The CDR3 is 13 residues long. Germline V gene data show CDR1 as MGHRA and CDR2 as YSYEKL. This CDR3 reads CASSQEGVTEAFF. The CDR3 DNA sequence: TGCGCCAGCAGCCAAGAAGGGGTCACTGAAGCTTTCTTT.

The CDR3 reads CASSPTVVSETQYF. CDR3 DNA: TGTGCCAGCAGCCCAACGGTGGTCTCGGAGACCCAGTACTTC. The chain carries TRBV7-4 and TRBJ2-5; D call uncertain. Germline lookup yields CDR1 SGHVT and CDR2 SQSDAQ. The V end lost 5 bases, the J end lost 5 bases, and 15 bases lay between the germline ends. The CDR3 is 14 residues long. Combining the CDR3 with reference TRBV7-4 and TRBJ2-5 gives the whole variable domain GAGVSQSPRYKVAKRGRDVALRCDSISGHVTLYWYRQTLGQGSEVLTYSQSDAQRDKSGRPSGRFSAERPERSVSTLKIQRTEQGDSAVYLCASSPTVVSETQYFGPGTRLLVL.

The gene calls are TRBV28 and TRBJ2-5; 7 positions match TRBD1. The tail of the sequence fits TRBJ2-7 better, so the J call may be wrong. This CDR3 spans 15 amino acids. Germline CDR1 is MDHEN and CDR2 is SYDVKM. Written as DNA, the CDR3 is TGTGCCAGCACAAGACGCGACAGGGCCACCTACGAGCAGTACTTC. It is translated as CASTRRDRATYEQYF.

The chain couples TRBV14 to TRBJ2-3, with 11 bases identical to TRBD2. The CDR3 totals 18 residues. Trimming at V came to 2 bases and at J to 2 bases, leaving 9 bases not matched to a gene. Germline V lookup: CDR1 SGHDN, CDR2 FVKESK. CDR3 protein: CASSQPHGTSGNTDTQYF. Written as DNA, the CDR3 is TGTGCCAGCAGCCAACCTCATGGGACTAGCGGAAACACAGATACGCAGTATTTT.

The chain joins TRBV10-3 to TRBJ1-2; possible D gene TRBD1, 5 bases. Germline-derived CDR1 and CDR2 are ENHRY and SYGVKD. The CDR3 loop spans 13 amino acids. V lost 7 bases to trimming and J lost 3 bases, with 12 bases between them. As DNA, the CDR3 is TGTGCCATCACCACGACAGAGGACTATGGCTACACCTTC. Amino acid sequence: CAITTTEDYGYTF.

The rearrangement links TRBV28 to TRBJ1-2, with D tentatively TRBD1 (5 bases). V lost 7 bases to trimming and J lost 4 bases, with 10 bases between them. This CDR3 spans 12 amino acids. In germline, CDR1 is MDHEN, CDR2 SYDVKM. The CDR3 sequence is CASMTDFYGYTF. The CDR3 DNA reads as TGTGCCAGCATGACAGACTTCTATGGCTACACCTTC.